The rows below give T cell receptor beta chains drawn from one sample of a study of neurological immune-mediated disorders. Using its own MiXCR run on the 5' RACE reads, TCRdb lists one record per CDR3 protein. The repertoire holds roughly 32,000 distinct CDR3 sequences, with about an eighth as singletons. The sample was CD4+ T cells from blood. All receptors derive from a female donor with HTLV-1-associated myelopathy (HAM/TSP). Both conserved end residues are part of each CDR3. Fields, in order: clone size, V gene, D gene, J gene, CDR3 protein, CDR3 DNA. A D gene is named only where the DNA matches it firmly. Some rows mark clone size as missing; the rest say once, few, many or name a class of expanded clone.

many	TRBV20-1	.	TRBJ2-3	CSAEFPPGTDTQYF	TGCAGTGCCGAGTTCCCACCGGGCACAGATACGCAGTATTTT
many	TRBV5-6	TRBD1	TRBJ2-1	CASSWDRGYNEQFF	TGTGCCAGCAGTTGGGACAGGGGATACAATGAGCAGTTCTTC
many	TRBV9	.	TRBJ1-3	CASSVGIGPGNTIYF	TGTGCCAGCAGCGTAGGGATCGGACCTGGAAACACCATATATTTT
.	TRBV5-1	TRBD1	TRBJ2-7	CASSLGTGLEQYF	TGCGCCAGCAGCTTAGGGACAGGGCTCGAGCAGTACTTC
.	TRBV20-1	.	TRBJ2-2	CSAMPQQRTTNTGELFF	TGCAGTGCTATGCCGCAACAGAGGACTACAAACACAGGGGAGCTGTTTTTT
.	TRBV20-1	TRBD1	TRBJ1-5	CSAQRRGGHNQTQHF	TGCAGTGCCCAGAGGAGAGGGGGCCACAATCAGACCCAGCATTTT
many	TRBV20-1	TRBD1	TRBJ2-5	CSARVGQVQSNRRRETQYF	TGCAGTGCTAGGGTAGGACAGGTTCAGTCCAACCGTCGCCGTGAGACCCAGTACTTC
.	TRBV14	TRBD1	TRBJ2-6	CASSTTGVWAGDNVLNF	TGTGCCAGCAGCACTACAGGGGTTTGGGCTGGGGACAACGTCCTGAATTTC
.	TRBV7-2	.	TRBJ2-2	CASSSGAGELFF	TGTGCCAGCAGTTCGGGGGCCGGGGAGCTGTTTTTT
many	TRBV29-1	.	TRBJ1-1	CSVASSTNTEAFF	TGCAGCGTCGCCTCAAGTACAAACACTGAAGCTTTCTTT
.	TRBV20-1	.	TRBJ2-5	CSARLTNSETQYF	TGCAGTGCTCGTTTGACTAACTCAGAGACCCAGTACTTC
many	TRBV7-9	.	TRBJ2-7	CTSSRSQEEQYF	TGTACCAGCAGTCGCAGTCAAGAGGAGCAGTACTTC
many	TRBV5-5	.	TRBJ2-5	CASDPFRGPQETQYF	TGTGCCAGCGATCCATTCAGGGGACCTCAAGAGACCCAGTACTTC
.	TRBV18	.	TRBJ2-5	CASSRNQETQYF	TGTGCCAGCTCACGTAACCAAGAGACCCAGTACTTC
many	TRBV7-9	TRBD2	TRBJ2-3	CASISSGMADTQYF	TGTGCCAGCATCTCTAGCGGGATGGCAGATACGCAGTATTTT
.	TRBV9	.	TRBJ2-7	CASSAVLWGEQYF	TGTGCCAGCAGCGCAGTCCTGTGGGGCGAGCAGTACTTC
many	TRBV28	.	TRBJ1-2	CASGSPGSKYGYTF	TGTGCCAGCGGATCCCCCGGGTCTAAATATGGCTACACCTTC
many	TRBV10-3	.	TRBJ2-5	CAISEGATRETQYF	TGTGCCATCAGTGAGGGAGCTACTCGGGAGACCCAGTACTTC
many	TRBV19	TRBD1	TRBJ2-1	CASIPDRGSYNEQFF	TGTGCCAGTATCCCCGACAGGGGGTCCTACAATGAGCAGTTCTTC
.	TRBV7-2	.	TRBJ2-1	CASSLDVLDNEQFF	TGTGCCAGCAGCTTAGATGTTCTAGACAATGAGCAGTTCTTC
many	TRBV12-3/TRBV12-4	TRBD1	TRBJ2-2	CASSWGQVNTGELFF	TGTGCCAGCAGTTGGGGACAGGTGAACACCGGGGAGCTGTTTTTT
.	TRBV2	TRBD1	TRBJ1-1	CASTGGWNTEAFF	TGTGCCAGCACAGGGGGCTGGAACACTGAAGCTTTCTTT
many	TRBV6-6	TRBD2	TRBJ2-4	CASSYGSGRAVAENIQYF	TGTGCCAGCAGTTACGGCAGCGGGAGGGCTGTTGCCGAAAACATTCAGTACTTC
medium-sized	TRBV20-1	TRBD2	TRBJ2-3	CSATPLGGGRLTDTQYF	TGCAGTGCTACGCCCCTCGGGGGGGGCCGCCTCACAGATACGCAGTATTTT
many	TRBV29-1	TRBD1	TRBJ2-7	CSVAGQGVHEQYF	TGCAGCGTCGCTGGACAGGGGGTCCACGAGCAGTACTTC
many	TRBV12-3/TRBV12-4	.	TRBJ2-7	CASSSQQGSYEQYF	TGTGCCAGCAGTTCCCAACAGGGATCCTACGAGCAGTACTTC
many	TRBV6-1	TRBD2	TRBJ2-3	CASSETSGGLTDTQYF	TGTGCCAGCAGTGAGACTAGCGGGGGACTCACAGATACGCAGTATTTT
many	TRBV5-4	TRBD2	TRBJ2-1	CASSPQTSGRGNEQFF	TGTGCCAGCAGCCCACAGACTAGCGGGAGGGGCAATGAGCAGTTCTTC
many	TRBV20-1	TRBD1	TRBJ1-1	CSANPGQGPFKAFF	TGCAGTGCCAACCCCGGACAGGGACCGTTTAAAGCTTTCTTT
many	TRBV5-1	TRBD2	TRBJ2-1	CASSFPSGGALNEQFF	TGCGCCAGCAGCTTCCCTAGCGGGGGGGCGCTAAATGAGCAGTTCTTC